The clone carrying this TCR beta chain was found a few times. Antigen: not known. This sample is part of a study of cytomegalovirus exposure and HLA in healthy donors. Study-level results: Rarity characterized most TCR sequences, yet some public TCRs appeared in many donors.

CDR3 length equals 15 residues. Germline V CDR1 and CDR2: SGHTA, FQGNSA. The ends were cut back, 5 bases at V and 0 bases at J, with 11 bases in the middle. Primers: 60 Vbeta forward and 13 Jbeta reverse. This table comes from immunoSEQ multiplex PCR, and its TCRdb copy is limited to in-frame clones, with some not included. The table shows 150,000 to 200,000 clones, with over 75% occurring only once. The material sequenced was PBMCs. This clonotype was sampled from a man in his late teens or twenties in good health and CMV-seropositive. The V call is TRBV7-2, the J call TRBJ1-3; TRBD1 is a possible D gene (5 bases). DNA for the CDR3: TGTGCCAGCAGCAACGGGGGTAACTCTGGAAACACCATATATTTT. Protein product: CASSNGGNSGNTIYF.